This entry lists 26 T cell receptor beta chains sequenced from one sample in a study of PD-1 blockade in classical Hodgkin lymphoma. Sequencing was performed with immunoSEQ multiplex PCR; in TCRdb, only in-frame clones are kept and a portion is missing. Found here are fewer than 45,000 clones, about 70% of them singletons; the top ten hold approximately 3%. Time point indicated: cycle 4 day 1 (C4D1), after about 6 weeks of nivolumab. All patients experienced relapse after autologous stem cell transplantation, and brentuximab vedotin exposure was variable. The specimen comprised peripheral blood mononuclear cells (PBMCs), sampled before the fourth cycle of nivolumab. These receptors came from a human donor with classical Hodgkin lymphoma.

This clone was counted only a few times. The genes are TRBV7-8 and TRBJ1-3; tentatively, D is TRBD1 (5 bases). The CDR3 sequence is 15 residues long. Trimming removed 1 base from V and 2 bases from J, with 9 bases in between. Germline V gives CDR1 SGHVS, CDR2 FQNEAQ. The CDR3 DNA is TGTGCCAGCAGCTTAGTTGAGGGACCTGGAAACACCATATATTTT. This translates into CASSLVEGPGNTIYF.

This clone was observed once. The gene calls are TRBV6-5 and TRBJ1-3; D remains ambiguous. V shed 1 base and J shed 0 bases, with 7 bases lying between them. This CDR3 has 15 amino acids. Germline CDR1 is MNHEY and CDR2 is SVGAGI. The CDR3 DNA reads TGTGCCAGCAGTTACTTCAGCAGCTCTGGAAACACCATATATTTT. Amino acid sequence: CASSYFSSSGNTIYF.

This clone has more than one count but fewer than ten. The V call is TRBV6-5, the J call TRBJ1-3; the D is unclear. V was shortened by 2 bases and J by 0 bases, with 8 bases between the two germline ends. Germline CDR1 and CDR2: MNHEY and SVGAGI. The CDR3 is 15 amino acids. The CDR3: CASSYSEGSGNTIYF. Written as DNA, the CDR3 is TGTGCCAGCAGTTACAGTGAGGGCTCTGGAAACACCATATATTTT.

The genes are TRBV5-6 and TRBJ1-1, with 10 positions matching TRBD1. This CDR3 has 16 amino acids. Losses at the gene ends were 4 bases for V and 1 base for J; bases not matched to a gene: 7. CDR1 is SGHDT and CDR2 is YYEEEE in the germline V gene. The CDR3 is CASSPDRGRGNTEAFF. The DNA for the CDR3 is TGTGCCAGCAGCCCGGACAGGGGGAGGGGGAACACTGAAGCTTTCTTT.

This rearrangement joins TRBV5-1 to TRBJ1-2; D not certain. The CDR3 spans 14 residues. Germline CDR1 and CDR2: SGHRS and YFSETQ. V lost 4 bases to trimming and J lost 5 bases, with 15 bases between them. CDR3 loop: CASSPSRDEYGYTF. In nucleotides, the CDR3 is TGCGCCAGCAGCCCCTCCCGGGATGAGTATGGCTACACCTTC.

J is TRBJ2-5 and V is TRBV27; tentatively, D is TRBD2 (5 bases). Germline values: CDR1 MNHEY, CDR2 SMNVEV (reference sequence). V was pared by 6 bases and J by 5 bases, with 7 bases between. The CDR3 is 11 amino acids. The DNA for the CDR3 is TGTGCCAGCAGGACGGGGGAGACCCAGTACTTC. Translated: CASRTGETQYF.

This clone was picked up a small number of times. The V and J genes are TRBV27 and TRBJ2-3; 8 positions agree with TRBD2. The CDR3 has 14 residues. V was pared by 1 base and J by 5 bases, with 2 bases of the junction left unmatched. CDR1 is MNHEY, CDR2 SMNVEV, per germline (reference sequence). In DNA form, the CDR3 reads TGTGCCAGCAGTTTATTCGGGGGGGGAGATACGCAGTATTTT. Translation: CASSLFGGGDTQYF.

The chain employs TRBV7-9 and TRBJ2-7; TRBD1 aligns across 8 bases. The CDR3 totals 16 residues. With 5 bases clipped from V and 0 bases from J, the junction kept 9 bases outside the gene matches. Germline V CDR1 and CDR2: SEHNR, FQNEAQ (reference sequence). In nucleotides, the CDR3 is TGTGCCAGCAGCAGAGGGACAGGCCAGAGCTCCTACGAGCAGTACTTC. Translating it yields CASSRGTGQSSYEQYF.

The V call is TRBV5-4, the J call TRBJ2-1, with TRBD2 identical over 10 bases. Per the germline V gene, CDR1 is SGHNT and CDR2 is YYREEE (reference sequence). The CDR3 loop spans 13 amino acids. V gave up 4 bases and J gave up 14 bases; unmatched junction bases: 9. The CDR3 spells CASSPGLAYGEFF. DNA for the CDR3: TGTGCCAGCAGCCCGGGACTAGCGTATGGTGAGTTCTTC.

This chain connects TRBV4-3 to TRBJ1-2, with D hard to call. Trimming shortened V by 1 base and J by 2 bases, and 8 bases separated the two germline ends. CDR1 and CDR2 from the germline V gene are LGHNA and YSLEER. The CDR3 is 14 residues long. CDR3 in DNA: TGCGCCAGCAGCCAAGCAGAAGGGAACTATGGCTACACCTTC. Translating it yields CASSQAEGNYGYTF.

V is TRBV27 and J is TRBJ1-1; a possible D gene is TRBD1 (5 bases). Trimming took 4 bases from V and 11 from J, leaving 23 bases between them. CDR3 length: 15 residues. Per germline, CDR1 MNHEY and CDR2 SMNVEV (reference sequence). The DNA of the CDR3 is TGTGCCAGCAGTTCCCCTAGAAGGGGAACCCAGGTGGCTTTCTTT. It encodes CASSSPRRGTQVAFF.

This chain uses TRBV27 with TRBJ2-3; D gene uncertain. V was pared by 6 bases and J by 6 bases, with 10 bases between. The CDR3 covers 12 residues. The germline CDR1 and CDR2 sequences are MNHEY and SMNVEV (reference sequence). The CDR3 here is CASSPAGDTQYF. The CDR3 coding sequence is TGTGCCAGCAGCCCCGCCGGGGATACGCAGTATTTT.

This chain connects TRBV9 to TRBJ1-2, with D perhaps TRBD1 (5 bases). The CDR3 has 14 amino acids. The V end lost 0 bases, the J end lost 2 bases, and 8 bases lay between the germline ends. Germline CDR1 is SGDLS and CDR2 is YYNGEE. DNA of the CDR3: TGTGCCAGCAGCGTAGACGGGGGAAACTATGGCTACACCTTC. This sequence encodes CASSVDGGNYGYTF.

This clone occurred many times. This chain uses TRBV5-6 with TRBJ2-7; tentatively, D is TRBD1 (6 bases). V lost 4 bases and J lost 0, with 20 bases in between. In germline, CDR1 is SGHDT, CDR2 YYEEEE. The CDR3 runs 17 residues. The DNA of the CDR3 is TGTGCCAGCAGCCGACTCTTCAGCTTACAGGGCTCCTACGAGCAGTACTTC. Residues: CASSRLFSLQGSYEQYF.

This rearrangement joins TRBV19 to TRBJ2-3, with unresolved D. Trimming removed 9 bases at V and 6 bases at J, with 10 bases between. This CDR3 has 11 residues. Germline CDR1 reads LNHDA; CDR2 reads SQIVND (reference sequence). The CDR3 is CASQGEDTQYF. The CDR3 bases are TGTGCCAGCCAAGGAGAGGATACGCAGTATTTT.

The genes are TRBV6-5 and TRBJ1-5, with D hard to call. This CDR3 contains 14 residues. Looked up from germline, CDR1 is MNHEY and CDR2 is SVGAGI. Trimming stripped 2 bases from V and 0 bases from J, with 5 bases between. The CDR3: CASSYPGSNQPQHF. CDR3 in DNA: TGTGCCAGCAGTTACCCCGGTAGCAATCAGCCCCAGCATTTT.

This clone is labeled as medium-sized. J is TRBJ2-7 and V is TRBV18, with D maybe TRBD1 (6 bases). Germline assignment: CDR1 KGHSH and CDR2 LQKENI. Trimming took 3 bases from V and 6 from J, leaving 15 bases between them. The CDR3 contains 14 residues. The CDR3 DNA reads TGTGCCAGCTCACCCGAAGGACAGTCCGCCGAGCAGTACTTC. This translates into CASSPEGQSAEQYF.

This sequence joins TRBV6-6 and TRBJ1-2, with unresolved D. V gave up 1 base and J gave up 7 bases, with 7 bases separating them. The CDR3 length is 12 residues. Germline values: CDR1 MNHNY, CDR2 SVGAGI (reference sequence). The CDR3 region is CASSYFGSGYTF. The CDR3 nucleotides are TGTGCCAGCAGTTACTTCGGTAGTGGCTACACCTTC.

This clone occurred many times. This chain connects TRBV5-1 to TRBJ1-1; D gene unclear. Germline-derived CDR1 and CDR2 are SGHRS and YFSETQ. Trimming took 0 bases from V and 4 from J, leaving 10 bases between them. This CDR3 is 14 amino acids long. The CDR3 here is CASSLAEGATEAFF. The CDR3 nucleotides are TGCGCCAGCAGCTTGGCGGAGGGAGCCACTGAAGCTTTCTTT.

The V and J genes are TRBV6-5 and TRBJ2-5; tentative D call: TRBD1 (6 bases). The CDR3 is 15 residues long. V lost 0 bases and J 3 bases, leaving 11 bases between the germline ends. Germline lookup yields CDR1 MNHEY and CDR2 SVGAGI. CDR3 in DNA: TGTGCCAGCAGTTACTCCTGGGACACCGAAGAGACCCAGTACTTC. Translated: CASSYSWDTEETQYF.

The rearrangement uses TRBV5-1 and TRBJ1-1, with no clear D. Per germline, CDR1 SGHRS and CDR2 YFSETQ. The CDR3 runs 15 residues. V gave up 2 bases and J gave up 0 bases, with 11 bases separating them. The CDR3 reads CASSLGPLMNTEAFF. Here the CDR3 DNA reads TGCGCCAGCAGCTTAGGACCTTTGATGAACACTGAAGCTTTCTTT.

This chain joins TRBV5-3 and TRBJ2-7, with D uncertain. TRBV5-3 falls under the ORF class, with uncertain function. This CDR3 is 13 amino acids long. The V end lost 4 bases, the J end lost 7 bases, and 15 bases lay between the germline ends. This chain's CDR3 is CARSPLGHKEQYF. CDR3 coding DNA: TGTGCCAGAAGCCCCTTAGGCCATAAAGAGCAGTACTTC.

This sequence joins TRBV6-5 and TRBJ2-5; 14 nucleotides agree with TRBD2. Germline-derived CDR1 and CDR2 are MNHEY and SVGAGI. This CDR3 comprises 15 residues. V was pared by 5 bases and J by 5 bases, with 4 bases of the junction left unmatched. CDR3 nucleotides: TGTGCCAGCAGTCCGGGACTAGCGGGAGTGGAGACCCAGTACTTC. It encodes CASSPGLAGVETQYF.

A single count supports this clone. The V call is TRBV7-2, the J call TRBJ2-1; no reliable D call. CDR1 and CDR2 from the germline V gene are SGHTA and FQGNSA. Between the trimmed V and J ends, which lost 5 bases and 5 bases, there was a span of 10 bases. The CDR3 runs 13 residues. CDR3 coding DNA: TGTGCCAGCAGCCCCCGGCGAGACAATGAGCAGTTCTTC. This gives the protein CASSPRRDNEQFF.

This clone has at least ten counts. The J gene is TRBJ2-3, the V gene TRBV25-1; D gene ambiguous. V dropped 3 bases and J dropped 4 bases, with 11 bases sitting between them. The CDR3 runs 14 residues. CDR1 and CDR2 from the germline V gene are MGHDK and SYGVNS. The CDR3 is CASSDGPPADTQYF. CDR3 bases: TGTGCCAGCAGTGATGGGCCCCCCGCAGATACGCAGTATTTT.

The chain recombines TRBV11-2 with TRBJ2-7; 11 bases fit TRBD2. After removal of 1 base from V and 5 bases from J, the junction contained 4 bases not matched to a gene. CDR1 SGHAT and CDR2 FQNNGV come from the germline V gene. The CDR3 consists of 15 residues. The CDR3 region is CASSLVSGRGDEQYF. CDR3 in DNA: TGTGCCAGCAGCTTAGTTAGCGGGAGGGGAGACGAGCAGTACTTC. Together with reference TRBV11-2 and TRBJ2-7, the CDR3 gives the full variable domain: EAGVAQSPRYKIIEKRQSVAFWCNPISGHATLYWYQQILGQGPKLLIQFQNNGVVDDSQLPKDRFSAERLKGVDSTLKIQPAKLEDSAVYLCASSLVSGRGDEQYFGPGTRLTVT.